This section outlines one TCR beta chain sequence together with its context. The data are from a study of tumor-infiltrating lymphocytes in localized non-small cell lung cancer. The table came from immunoSEQ multiplex PCR; TCRdb's copy has only in-frame clones and leaves some out. The profile shows some 30,000 clones, roughly 88% of them singletons. CDR1 and CDR2 from the germline V gene are SGHDT and YYEEEE. The CDR3 spans 15 residues. J gave up 6 bases and V 3 bases, and 4 bases lay outside the gene matches. This TCR was recovered from a human donor with non-small cell lung cancer. This sequence joins TRBV5-6 and TRBJ1-6; TRBD1 agrees at 9 bases. Material for sequencing was lung tumor tissue. CDR3: CASSSGGQGNSPLHF. Here the CDR3 DNA reads TGTGCCAGCAGCTCGGGGGGACAGGGTAATTCACCCCTCCACTTT.